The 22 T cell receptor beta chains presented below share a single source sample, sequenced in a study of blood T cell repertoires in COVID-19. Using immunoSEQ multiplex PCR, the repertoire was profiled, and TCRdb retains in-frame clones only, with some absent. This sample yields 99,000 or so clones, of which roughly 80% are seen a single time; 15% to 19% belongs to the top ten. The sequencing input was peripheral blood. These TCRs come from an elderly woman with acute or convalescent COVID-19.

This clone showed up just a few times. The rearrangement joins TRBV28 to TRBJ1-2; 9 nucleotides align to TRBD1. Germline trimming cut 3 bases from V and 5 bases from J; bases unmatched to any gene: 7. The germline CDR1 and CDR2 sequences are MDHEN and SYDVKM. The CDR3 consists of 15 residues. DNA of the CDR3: TGTGCCAGCAGTTTTGCCGGGACAGGGAAGTATGGCTACACCTTC. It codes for CASSFAGTGKYGYTF.

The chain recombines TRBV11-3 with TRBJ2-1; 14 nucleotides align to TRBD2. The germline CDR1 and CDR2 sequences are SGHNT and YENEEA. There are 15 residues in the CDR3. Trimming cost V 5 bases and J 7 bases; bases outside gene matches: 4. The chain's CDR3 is CASSRLAGGRNEQFF. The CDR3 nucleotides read TGTGCCAGCAGCCGACTAGCGGGAGGGCGTAATGAGCAGTTCTTC. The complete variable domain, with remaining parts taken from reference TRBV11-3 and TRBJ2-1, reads EAGVVQSPRYKIIEKKQPVAFWCNPISGHNTLYWYLQNLGQGPELLIRYENEEAVDDSQLPKDRFSAERLKGVDSTLKIQPAELGDSAVYLCASSRLAGGRNEQFFGPGTRLTVL.

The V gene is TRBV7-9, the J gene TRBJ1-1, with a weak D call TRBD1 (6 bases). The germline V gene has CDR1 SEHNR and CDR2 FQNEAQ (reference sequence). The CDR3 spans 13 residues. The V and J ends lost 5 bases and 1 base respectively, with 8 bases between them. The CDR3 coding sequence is TGTGCCAGCAGCCAGACAGGGAACACTGAAGCTTTCTTT. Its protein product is CASSQTGNTEAFF.

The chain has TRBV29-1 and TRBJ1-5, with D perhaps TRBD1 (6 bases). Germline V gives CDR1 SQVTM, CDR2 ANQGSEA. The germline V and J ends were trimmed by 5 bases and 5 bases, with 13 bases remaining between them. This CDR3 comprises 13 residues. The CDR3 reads CSVRDNYDQPQHF. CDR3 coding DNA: TGCAGCGTTAGGGACAACTATGATCAGCCCCAGCATTTT.

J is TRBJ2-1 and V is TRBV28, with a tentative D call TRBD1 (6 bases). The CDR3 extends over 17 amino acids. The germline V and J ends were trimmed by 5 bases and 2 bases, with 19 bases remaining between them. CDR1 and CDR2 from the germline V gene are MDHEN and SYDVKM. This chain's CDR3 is CASSPTRLDSPYNEQFF. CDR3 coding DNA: TGTGCCAGCAGTCCCACACGGCTGGACAGTCCCTACAATGAGCAGTTCTTC.

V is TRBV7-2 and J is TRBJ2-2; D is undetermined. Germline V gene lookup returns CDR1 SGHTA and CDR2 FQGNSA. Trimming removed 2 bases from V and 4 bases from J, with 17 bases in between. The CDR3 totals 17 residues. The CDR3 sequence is CASSLNPRSSATGELFF. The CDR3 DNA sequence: TGTGCCAGCAGCTTAAACCCGAGGTCGAGCGCCACCGGGGAGCTGTTTTTT.

The CDR3 reads CASSIDGGTGNTIYF. The CDR3 DNA sequence: TGTGCCAGTAGTATAGACGGGGGAACGGGAAACACCATATATTTT. The chain couples TRBV19 to TRBJ1-3, with D possibly TRBD1 on 5 matching bases. Germline V gene lookup returns CDR1 LNHDA and CDR2 SQIVND (reference sequence). The CDR3 length is 15 residues. Trimming left V 0 bases short and J 4 bases short, with 10 bases between. The full variable domain, in which reference TRBV19 and TRBJ1-3 provide the parts outside the CDR3, is DGGITQSPKYLFRKEGQNVTLSCEQNLNHDAMYWYRQDPGQGLRLIYYSQIVNDFQKGDIAEGYSVSREKKESFPLTVTSAQKNPTAFYLCASSIDGGTGNTIYFGEGSWLTVV.

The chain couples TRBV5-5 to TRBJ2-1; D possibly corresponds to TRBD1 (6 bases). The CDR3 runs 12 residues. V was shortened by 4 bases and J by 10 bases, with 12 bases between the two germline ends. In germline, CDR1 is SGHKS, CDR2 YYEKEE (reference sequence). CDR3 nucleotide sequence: TGTGCCAGCAGCCCACAGGGTTTCGAGCAGTTCTTC. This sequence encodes CASSPQGFEQFF.

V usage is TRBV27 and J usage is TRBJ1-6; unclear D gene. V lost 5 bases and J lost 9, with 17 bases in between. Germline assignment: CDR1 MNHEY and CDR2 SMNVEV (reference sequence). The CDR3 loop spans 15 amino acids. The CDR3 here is CASSPTRNTGSPLHF. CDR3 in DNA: TGTGCCAGCAGTCCTACTAGGAATACCGGTTCACCCCTCCACTTT.

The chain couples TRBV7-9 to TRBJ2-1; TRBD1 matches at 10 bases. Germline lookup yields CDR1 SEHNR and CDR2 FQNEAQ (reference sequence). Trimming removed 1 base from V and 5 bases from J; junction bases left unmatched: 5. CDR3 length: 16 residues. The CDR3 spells CASSLGDRGENNEQFF. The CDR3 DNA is TGTGCCAGCAGCTTAGGGGACAGGGGCGAAAACAATGAGCAGTTCTTC.

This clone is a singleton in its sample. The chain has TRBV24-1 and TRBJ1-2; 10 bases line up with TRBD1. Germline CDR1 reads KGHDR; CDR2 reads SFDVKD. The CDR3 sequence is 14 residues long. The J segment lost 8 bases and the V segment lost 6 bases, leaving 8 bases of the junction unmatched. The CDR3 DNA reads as TGTGCCACCAGTACCAGTCGGGACAGGGGCGGCTACACCTTC. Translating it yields CATSTSRDRGGYTF.

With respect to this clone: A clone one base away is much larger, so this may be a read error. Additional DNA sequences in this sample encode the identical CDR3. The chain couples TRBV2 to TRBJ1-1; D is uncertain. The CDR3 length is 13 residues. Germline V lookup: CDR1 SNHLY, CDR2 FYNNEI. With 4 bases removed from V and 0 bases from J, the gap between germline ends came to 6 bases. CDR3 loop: CASSGAVNTEAFF. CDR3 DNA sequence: TGTGCCAGCAGTGGGGCAGTGAACACTGAAGCTTTCTTT.

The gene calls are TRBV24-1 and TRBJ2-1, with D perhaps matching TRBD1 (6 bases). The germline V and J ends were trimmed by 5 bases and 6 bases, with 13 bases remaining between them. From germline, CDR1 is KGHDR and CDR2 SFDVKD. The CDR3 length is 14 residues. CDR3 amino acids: CATSATGHSNEQFF. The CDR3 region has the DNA TGTGCCACCAGTGCAACGGGACACTCCAATGAGCAGTTCTTC.

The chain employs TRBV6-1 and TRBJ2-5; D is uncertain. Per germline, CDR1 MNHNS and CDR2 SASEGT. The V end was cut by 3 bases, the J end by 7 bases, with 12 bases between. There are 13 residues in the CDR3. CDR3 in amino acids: CASSEPGAGTQYF. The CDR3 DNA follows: TGTGCCAGCAGTGAGCCGGGTGCCGGGACCCAGTACTTC.

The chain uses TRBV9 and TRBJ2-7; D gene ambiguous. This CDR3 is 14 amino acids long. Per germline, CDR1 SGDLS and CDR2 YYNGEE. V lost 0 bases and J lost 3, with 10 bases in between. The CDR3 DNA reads TGTGCCAGCAGCGTAGGCGGCAGCAACTACGAGCAGTACTTC. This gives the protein CASSVGGSNYEQYF.

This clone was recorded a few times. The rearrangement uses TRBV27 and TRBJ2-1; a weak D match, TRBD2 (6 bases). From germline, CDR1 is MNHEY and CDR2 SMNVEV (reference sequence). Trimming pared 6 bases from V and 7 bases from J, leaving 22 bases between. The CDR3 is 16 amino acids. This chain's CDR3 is CASSLKGTELDNEQFF. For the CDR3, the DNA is TGTGCCAGCAGCCTAAAGGGGACTGAATTGGATAATGAGCAGTTCTTC.

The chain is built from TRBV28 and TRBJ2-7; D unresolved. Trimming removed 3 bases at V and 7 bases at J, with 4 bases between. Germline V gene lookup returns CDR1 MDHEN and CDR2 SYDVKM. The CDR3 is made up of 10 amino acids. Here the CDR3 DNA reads TGTGCCAGCAGTTTGCGTGAGCAGTACTTC. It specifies CASSLREQYF.

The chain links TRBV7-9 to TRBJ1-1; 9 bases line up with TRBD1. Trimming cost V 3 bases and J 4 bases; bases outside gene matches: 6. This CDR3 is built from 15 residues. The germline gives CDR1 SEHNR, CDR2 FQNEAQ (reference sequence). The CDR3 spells CASSLGQGIVTEAFF. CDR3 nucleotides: TGTGCCAGCAGCTTGGGACAGGGAATAGTCACTGAAGCTTTCTTT.

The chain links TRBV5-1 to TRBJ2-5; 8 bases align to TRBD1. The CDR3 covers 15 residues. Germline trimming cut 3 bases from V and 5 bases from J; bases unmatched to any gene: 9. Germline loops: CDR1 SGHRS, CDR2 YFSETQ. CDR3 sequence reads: CASSSTGEVMETQYF. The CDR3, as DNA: TGCGCCAGCAGCTCGACAGGGGAGGTGATGGAGACCCAGTACTTC. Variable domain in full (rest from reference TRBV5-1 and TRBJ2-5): KAGVTQTPRYLIKTRGQQVTLSCSPISGHRSVSWYQQTPGQGLQFLFEYFSETQRNKGNFPGRFSGRQFSNSRSEMNVSTLELGDSALYLCASSSTGEVMETQYFGPGTRLLVL.

The DNA for the CDR3 is TGTGCCAGTAAACGGGAGCCCCGGTTACCACAAGAGACCCAGTACTTC. This encodes CASKREPRLPQETQYF. The chain has TRBV19 and TRBJ2-5; TRBD2 might be the D (6 bases). The CDR3 consists of 16 residues. CDR1 is LNHDA, CDR2 SQIVND, per germline (reference sequence). V was clipped by 7 bases and J by 2 bases, with 20 bases between them.

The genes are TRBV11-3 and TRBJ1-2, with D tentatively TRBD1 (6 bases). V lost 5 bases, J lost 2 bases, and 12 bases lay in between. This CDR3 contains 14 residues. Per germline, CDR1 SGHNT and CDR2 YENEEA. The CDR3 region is CASSLATGNYGYTF. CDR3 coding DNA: TGTGCCAGCAGCCTGGCGACAGGCAACTATGGCTACACCTTC.

The CDR3 bases are TGCGCCAGCAGCCAAGAAGCGGGAAGGTCCTACAATGAGCAGTTCTTC. Translation: CASSQEAGRSYNEQFF. The chain carries TRBV4-3 and TRBJ2-1; the match to TRBD2 covers 7 bases. Germline loops: CDR1 LGHNA, CDR2 YSLEER. CDR3 length: 16 residues. The V and J ends lost 0 bases and 1 base, in that order; junction bases with no gene match: 3.